This section outlines one T cell receptor beta chain sequence together with its context. In the original workflow: From reference gene primer amplification, estimates of nucleated cell counts were derived. Produced via immunoSEQ multiplex PCR; TCRdb's table is partial and in-frame only. That table is the source of V, J and clone size, and D and trimming were worked out from the DNA. The table shows approximately 380,000 clones, with around 84% occurring only once. This sample is drawn from a study of blood T cell repertoires in COVID-19. There are 13 residues in the CDR3. Trimming took 5 bases from V and 6 from J; bases not matched to a gene: 5.

This clonotype was sampled from a young woman with acute or convalescent COVID-19. Source material: peripheral blood. The V gene is TRBV12-3 or TRBV12-4, the J gene TRBJ1-2, with 8 nucleotides matching TRBD1. The CDR3 here is CASSEQGDNGYTF. The CDR3 DNA sequence: TGTGCCAGCAGTGAACAGGGGGACAATGGCTACACCTTC.